This T cell receptor (beta chain) appears in the sequencing data of a study of blood T cell repertoires in COVID-19. Study summary: Spain, Italy and the United States supplied samples that represented acute and convalescent COVID-19. From T cells, B-cell-depleted T cells, or PBMCs came the material, which was cDNA or gDNA.

Per the original data handling: Amplification of reference gene primers provided the estimated nucleated cell counts. The data were produced by immunoSEQ multiplex PCR, yet TCRdb's version contains in-frame clones alone and is incomplete. The V and J calls and the clone size are those of that table, but D and trimming were determined from the DNA. Of some 120,000 clones listed, about 82% are singletons. The sample holds many counts of this clone. The sample taken for sequencing was peripheral blood. This TCR was sampled from a human donor in a cohort sampled during active COVID-19.

Written as DNA, the CDR3 is TGCGCCAGCAGCTTGAGGGACTACTACGAGCAGTACTTC. It encodes CASSLRDYYEQYF. The chain recombines TRBV5-1 with TRBJ2-7; 7 nucleotides match TRBD2. The CDR3 totals 13 residues. Losses at the gene ends were 1 base for V and 3 bases for J; bases not matched to a gene: 1. The germline gives CDR1 SGHRS, CDR2 YFSETQ.